A selection of T cell receptor beta chains follows, all from one sample in a study of T cells in Graves' hyperthyroidism and ophthalmopathy. Each CDR3 protein is one row after TCRdb ran MiXCR on the multiplex PCR reads. The sample records 400,000 to 550,000 distinct CDR3 sequences, 13% to 15% being singletons. The specimen was blood. The receptors originated from a woman under 30 with Graves' hyperthyroidism. CDR3s include the opening cysteine and the closing phenylalanine or tryptophan. The D gene is left open where the match is weak. Clone size appears in some rows only: once, few, many, or a class for an expanded clone.

length	V	size	J	D	DNA	CDR3
19	TRBV7-3	many	TRBJ2-3	TRBD2	TGTGCCAGCAGCTTAACCCGGGGAGGACTAGCGGGAGGTCCAGATACGCAGTATTTT	CASSLTRGGLAGGPDTQYF
13	TRBV12-3/TRBV12-4	many	TRBJ1-1	NA	TGTGCCAGCAGGTTCGGGCGGCGTACTGAAGCTTTCTTT	CASRFGRRTEAFF
14	TRBV5-6	few	TRBJ2-2	NA	TGTGCCAGCAGCCCCCAGCTGGGCACCGGGGAGCTGTTTTTT	CASSPQLGTGELFF
16	TRBV11-2	NA	TRBJ1-5	NA	TGTGCCAGCAGCTTTACAGGGCCATATAGCAATCAGCCCCAGCATTTT	CASSFTGPYSNQPQHF
21	TRBV30	many	TRBJ2-1	TRBD2	TGTGCCTGGAGTGTTCAACCACGGGGGACTAGCGGGAGACCGGTTTACAATGAGCAGTTCTTC	CAWSVQPRGTSGRPVYNEQFF
16	TRBV6-2/TRBV6-3	NA	TRBJ2-1	TRBD2	TGTGCCAGCAGTTACGCTGGGGCGGGAGAGGGGAATGAGCAGTTCTTC	CASSYAGAGEGNEQFF
14	TRBV13	NA	TRBJ2-7	TRBD1	TGTGCCAGCAGCCAGGGACAGGGTCCCTTCGAGCAGTACTTC	CASSQGQGPFEQYF
13	TRBV6-1	few	TRBJ2-7	NA	TGTGCCAGCAGTGTGGCACCCTCCTACGAGCAGTACTTC	CASSVAPSYEQYF
16	TRBV30	many	TRBJ1-6	NA	TGTGCCTGGAGTGAAGCAGTGCCCCTCTGGAATTCACCCCTCCACTTT	CAWSEAVPLWNSPLHF
15	TRBV12-3/TRBV12-4	many	TRBJ2-5	TRBD2	TGTGCCAGCAGTCCCCTACAACTAGCGATGGAGACCCAGTACTTC	CASSPLQLAMETQYF
13	TRBV5-8	many	TRBJ2-5	NA	TGTGCCAGCAGCCGTACTTGGCAAGAGACCCAGTACTTC	CASSRTWQETQYF
16	TRBV19	many	TRBJ1-5	NA	TGTGCCAGTAGTATAGCGCAGGGGATTTCGCGTCAGCCCCAGCATTTT	CASSIAQGISRQPQHF
12	TRBV29-1	many	TRBJ1-5	TRBD1	TGCAGCGTTGAGGGACAGGGTCAGCCCCAGCATTTT	CSVEGQGQPQHF
13	TRBV20-1	NA	TRBJ2-5	TRBD2	TGCAGTGCGTGGCCGGGGGGGATGGAGACCCAGTACTTC	CSAWPGGMETQYF
14	TRBV6-2/TRBV6-3	few	TRBJ1-2	NA	TGTGCCAGCAGCTGGGACTCCGGGGGCTATGGCTACACCTTC	CASSWDSGGYGYTF
13	TRBV29-1	few	TRBJ2-1	NA	TGCAGCGCTAGAACAGGGTGGGGTGGTGAGCAGTTCTTC	CSARTGWGGEQFF
15	TRBV29-1	many	TRBJ2-2	TRBD1	TGCAGCGTTGGGGACAGGGCCTATTACACCGGGGAGCTGTTTTTT	CSVGDRAYYTGELFF
14	TRBV3-1	many	TRBJ2-7	TRBD1	TGTGCCAGCAGAAGGACAGGATCTCCCTACGAGCAGTACTTC	CASRRTGSPYEQYF
13	TRBV5-1	NA	TRBJ2-1	TRBD1	TGCGCCAGCAGTTGGACAGGGGAGGCTGAGCAGTTCTTC	CASSWTGEAEQFF
17	TRBV10-3	many	TRBJ2-2	TRBD2	TGTGCCATCAGGGAGGGACTAGCGGGAGAGCGCACCGGGGAGCTGTTTTTT	CAIREGLAGERTGELFF
15	TRBV3-1	many	TRBJ1-1	NA	TGTGCCAGCAGCCAAGATTGGGACGGTATCACTGAAGCTTTCTTT	CASSQDWDGITEAFF